This TCR beta chain was identified during a study of cytomegalovirus exposure and HLA in healthy donors. In the study overall: An earlier analysis identified approximately 110 million unique TCR beta sequences in about 179 million T cells.

The CDR3 extends over 17 amino acids. Trimming at V came to 4 bases and at J to 0 bases, leaving 8 bases not matched to a gene. The germline gives CDR1 SGHKS, CDR2 YYEKEE (reference sequence). Both 60 Vbeta primers and 13 Jbeta primers went into the PCR. The method was immunoSEQ multiplex PCR; TCRdb's version includes in-frame clones alone and lacks a portion of them. The sample lists some 160,000 clones, less than 90% occurring once. There were likely unrecorded immune exposures, though donors were nominally healthy when sampled. V gene TRBV5-5 combines with J gene TRBJ2-3, with 10 positions matching TRBD1. Source material: PBMCs. The TCR was taken from a male donor in good health and CMV-seropositive. CDR3 loop: CASSQPTGGASTDTQYF. CDR3 nucleotide sequence: TGTGCCAGCAGCCAACCGACAGGGGGCGCGAGCACAGATACGCAGTATTTT.